These T cell receptor beta chains were read from a single sample in a study of blood T cells in healthy people across ages. TCRdb fed the 5' RACE reads into MiXCR, producing one record per CDR3 protein. Of about 970,000 distinct CDR3 sequences in the sample, roughly half were seen once. Sequences were obtained from blood. These receptors were taken from a woman aged 60-75 years in good health. Each CDR3 is given with its conserved first and last residue. The order of the fields is CDR3 length, V gene, J gene, clone size, D gene, CDR3 DNA, CDR3 protein. The D gene is left open where the match is weak. Clone size is stated in some rows and not others, as once, few, many or a class when expanded.

length: 15; V: TRBV21-1; J: TRBJ1-3; size: NA; D: NA; DNA: TGTGCCAGCAGCAGACAGGGGGCCACTGGAAACACCATATATTTT; CDR3: CASSRQGATGNTIYF
length: 16; V: TRBV25-1; J: TRBJ1-5; size: few; D: TRBD1; DNA: TGTGCCAGCAGCCAACAGGGGGCACGGTTCAATCAGCCCCAGCATTTT; CDR3: CASSQQGARFNQPQHF
length: 16; V: TRBV12-3/TRBV12-4; J: TRBJ1-2; size: NA; D: NA; DNA: TGTGCCAGCACCTTAAATCCCCCGCTGGGAAGCAATGGCTACACCTTC; CDR3: CASTLNPPLGSNGYTF
length: 17; V: TRBV6-2/TRBV6-3; J: TRBJ2-2; size: few; D: NA; DNA: TGTGCCAGCAGTTACGCCGGCCTCGCTCTTGGTACCGGGGAGCTGTTTTTT; CDR3: CASSYAGLALGTGELFF
length: 15; V: TRBV28; J: TRBJ1-2; size: NA; D: NA; DNA: TGTGCCAGCAGCCAATACAGGTTCGGGGTCTATGGCTACACCTTC; CDR3: CASSQYRFGVYGYTF
length: 16; V: TRBV9; J: TRBJ1-4; size: NA; D: NA; DNA: TGTGCCAGCAGCGAGGGCCTCCGGGCAGACGGTGAAAAACTGTTTTTT; CDR3: CASSEGLRADGEKLFF
length: 17; V: TRBV20-1; J: TRBJ2-7; size: once; D: TRBD2; DNA: TGCAGTGCTCTGGGAGGGGGGCTAGCGGGAGGGCAATACGAGCAGTACTTC; CDR3: CSALGGGLAGGQYEQYF
length: 13; V: TRBV4-3; J: TRBJ1-4; size: NA; D: TRBD1; DNA: TGCGCCAGCAGCCCCACAGGGGGTGAAAAACTGTTTTTT; CDR3: CASSPTGGEKLFF
length: 11; V: TRBV29-1; J: TRBJ2-5; size: NA; D: NA; DNA: TGCAGCGTCGACCCGGCGGAGACCCAGTACTTC; CDR3: CSVDPAETQYF
length: 15; V: TRBV28; J: TRBJ1-2; size: NA; D: NA; DNA: TGTGCCAGCAGTGGGAGTCGCTTAGCTAACTATGGCTACACCTTC; CDR3: CASSGSRLANYGYTF
length: 14; V: TRBV6-1; J: TRBJ2-3; size: few; D: TRBD1; DNA: TGTGCCAGCGCGAGGGGGCTGTTGTCAGATACGCAGTATTTT; CDR3: CASARGLLSDTQYF
length: 14; V: TRBV28; J: TRBJ2-5; size: NA; D: TRBD1; DNA: TGTGCCAGCAGTCCTTCAGGGGGAGAAGAGACCCAGTACTTC; CDR3: CASSPSGGEETQYF
length: 17; V: TRBV4-2; J: TRBJ2-3; size: NA; D: TRBD2; DNA: TGTGCCAGCAGCCCCCCAAAGGCTAGCGGGAGAGAAGATACGCAGTATTTT; CDR3: CASSPPKASGREDTQYF
length: 15; V: TRBV3-1; J: TRBJ2-5; size: few; D: TRBD2; DNA: TGTGCCAGCAGCCAAGTAGCACTAGCGGAAGAGACCCAGTACTTC; CDR3: CASSQVALAEETQYF
length: 16; V: TRBV5-1; J: TRBJ2-5; size: many; D: TRBD2; DNA: TGCGCCAGCAGTCGGACTAGCGGGAGGCCGGGGGAGACCCAGTACTTC; CDR3: CASSRTSGRPGETQYF
length: 16; V: TRBV28; J: TRBJ2-7; size: NA; D: TRBD1; DNA: TGTGCCAGCAGTGGGACAGGGTATTTTTGGGACAATGAGCAGTACTTC; CDR3: CASSGTGYFWDNEQYF
length: 15; V: TRBV7-9; J: TRBJ1-1; size: NA; D: NA; DNA: TGTGCCAGCAGCTCTCTAGGAAGGGAGCTCTCTGGAGCTTTCTTT; CDR3: CASSSLGRELSGAFF
length: 17; V: TRBV27; J: TRBJ1-4; size: once; D: NA; DNA: TGTGCCAGCAGTTTATGGGCCAGAGTGACAACTAATGAAAAACTGTTTTTT; CDR3: CASSLWARVTTNEKLFF
length: 12; V: TRBV28; J: TRBJ2-7; size: NA; D: NA; DNA: TGTGCCACCCGGACCGTTACCTACGAGCAGTACTTC; CDR3: CATRTVTYEQYF
length: 13; V: TRBV27; J: TRBJ1-6; size: NA; D: TRBD1; DNA: TGTGCCCACTCGCGGGACAGAAATTCACCCCTCCACTTT; CDR3: CAHSRDRNSPLHF
length: 14; V: TRBV5-6; J: TRBJ1-4; size: NA; D: NA; DNA: TGTGCCAGCAGCTGGGCCCATATGAGGGAAAAACTGTTTTTT; CDR3: CASSWAHMREKLFF
length: 15; V: TRBV12-3/TRBV12-4; J: TRBJ2-3; size: NA; D: TRBD1; DNA: TGTGCCAGCAGTCCGGGCAGGGGGCGGGGAGATACGCAGTATTTT; CDR3: CASSPGRGRGDTQYF
length: 12; V: TRBV10-3; J: TRBJ2-5; size: NA; D: NA; DNA: TGTGCCATCAGTGAAAGAGGGAATGAGCAGTACTTC; CDR3: CAISERGNEQYF
length: 14; V: TRBV3-1; J: TRBJ2-3; size: many; D: TRBD2; DNA: TGTGCCAGCAGCCAAGGACTAGCGACCGATACGCAGTATTTT; CDR3: CASSQGLATDTQYF
length: 17; V: TRBV5-8; J: TRBJ2-3; size: once; D: TRBD2; DNA: TGTGCCAGCAGCTTGGAACCTAACGGGAGGGCCGGAGATACGCAGTATTTT; CDR3: CASSLEPNGRAGDTQYF
length: 17; V: TRBV10-3; J: TRBJ2-1; size: few; D: NA; DNA: TGTGCCATCGGGCGGAGGGCGCTAGAAAGCTCCTACAATGAGCAGTTCTTC; CDR3: CAIGRRALESSYNEQFF
length: 12; V: TRBV18; J: TRBJ2-1; size: few; D: NA; DNA: TGTGCCAGCTCACCGACGGAAAATGAGCAGTTCTTC; CDR3: CASSPTENEQFF
length: 15; V: TRBV15; J: TRBJ2-3; size: NA; D: NA; DNA: TGTGCCACCAGCAGTAAAGTAGCGGTTGGAGATACGCAGTATTTT; CDR3: CATSSKVAVGDTQYF
length: 13; V: TRBV6-2/TRBV6-3; J: TRBJ2-7; size: NA; D: NA; DNA: TGTGCCAGCAGCAATCCCACACCTTACGAGCAGTACTTC; CDR3: CASSNPTPYEQYF
length: 12; V: TRBV29-1; J: TRBJ2-1; size: NA; D: NA; DNA: TGCAGCGGCCTGGACAGCATCAATGAGCAGTTCTTC; CDR3: CSGLDSINEQFF
length: 14; V: TRBV6-1; J: TRBJ2-7; size: NA; D: NA; DNA: TGTGCCAGCACCTTTGGGGCACTTGGACACGAGCAGTACTTC; CDR3: CASTFGALGHEQYF